A selection of T cell receptor beta chains follows, all from one sample in a study of blood T cell repertoires in COVID-19. The repertoire was sequenced with immunoSEQ multiplex PCR; TCRdb's copy has only in-frame clones and lacks some. The sample consists of around 240,000 clones, about 82% of them appearing once. The sample comprised PBMCs or T cells enriched from blood (not recorded which). All receptors derive from a woman in her forties or fifties who had recovered from COVID-19. Both conserved end residues are part of each CDR3. A D gene is named only where the DNA matches it firmly. Clone size is not always given. Where it is, it says once, few, many or a class for expanded clones.

j_call clone_size v_call d_call cdr3_aa cdr3_nt
TRBJ1-1 . TRBV30 . CAWSVGAINTEAFF TGTGCCTGGAGTGTGGGGGCCATAAACACTGAAGCTTTCTTT
TRBJ1-1 . TRBV16 . CASSQVPFGVLGTEAFF TGTGCCAGCAGCCAAGTTCCCTTCGGGGTCCTTGGCACTGAAGCTTTCTTT
TRBJ2-1 once TRBV7-2 TRBD2 CASSLDFGRSNEQFF TGTGCCAGCAGCTTAGACTTCGGGAGGAGCAATGAGCAGTTCTTC
TRBJ2-4 . TRBV9 . CASSVGGGLNNDIQYF TGTGCCAGCAGCGTAGGAGGGGGACTAAATAACGACATTCAGTACTTC
TRBJ2-3 . TRBV24-1 TRBD1 CATGGQGTDTQYF TGTGCCACCGGGGGACAGGGCACAGATACGCAGTATTTT
TRBJ2-2 . TRBV7-9 TRBD1 CASSPTGVDGELFF TGTGCCAGCAGCCCGACAGGGGTTGACGGGGAGCTGTTTTTT
TRBJ1-6 . TRBV28 TRBD1 CASRLDRAYNSPLHF TGTGCCAGCAGGTTGGACAGGGCCTATAATTCACCCCTCCACTTT
TRBJ1-4 . TRBV4-1 . CASSQDGRGSTNEKLFF TGCGCCAGCAGCCAAGATGGGAGGGGATCAACTAATGAAAAACTGTTTTTT
TRBJ2-7 . TRBV7-2 . CASSLERRISEQYF TGTGCCAGCAGCTTAGAGCGTCGGATTTCCGAGCAGTACTTC
TRBJ2-4 . TRBV5-6 . CASSLGGGLAKNIQYF TGTGCCAGCAGCTTGGGCGGGGGCCTAGCCAAAAACATTCAGTACTTC
TRBJ2-1 . TRBV5-5 . CASSLDGTPYNEQFF TGTGCCAGCAGCTTGGACGGGACTCCGTACAATGAGCAGTTCTTC
TRBJ2-5 . TRBV7-9 . CASSLVSFEVETQYF TGTGCCAGCAGCTTAGTTTCTTTTGAGGTGGAGACCCAGTACTTC
TRBJ1-1 . TRBV18 TRBD1 CASSAGTGIGTEAFF TGTGCCAGCTCAGCCGGGACAGGGATCGGTACTGAAGCTTTCTTT
TRBJ2-7 . TRBV7-2 . CASSLMQGWYEQYF TGTGCCAGCAGCTTAATGCAGGGGTGGTACGAGCAGTACTTC
TRBJ2-2 . TRBV10-1 TRBD1 CASSKTGFTGELFF TGCGCCAGCAGTAAGACAGGGTTCACCGGGGAGCTGTTTTTT
TRBJ2-2 . TRBV9 TRBD2 CASSVAGGPGELFF TGTGCCAGCAGCGTAGCGGGGGGTCCCGGGGAGCTGTTTTTT
TRBJ1-1 . TRBV7-9 TRBD1 CASSSNRGTEAFF TGTGCCAGCAGTTCTAACAGGGGCACTGAAGCTTTCTTT
TRBJ2-6 . TRBV24-1 . CATSDSFTQSGANVLTF TGTGCCACCAGTGATTCGTTCACACAGTCTGGGGCCAACGTCCTGACTTTC
TRBJ2-1 . TRBV9 TRBD2 CASSRAGDYNEQFF TGTGCCAGCAGCCGGGCGGGAGACTACAATGAGCAGTTCTTC
TRBJ2-7 . TRBV9 . CASSVEGEVQGEQYF TGTGCCAGCAGCGTAGAGGGGGAAGTCCAGGGGGAGCAGTACTTC
TRBJ1-4 few TRBV7-9 . CASSLALGTGREKLFF TGTGCCAGCAGCTTAGCCTTGGGAACAGGGCGTGAAAAACTGTTTTTT
TRBJ1-6 . TRBV6-5 TRBD1 CASSFSRTGNSPLHF TGTGCCAGCAGTTTTTCTCGGACAGGGAATTCACCCCTCCACTTT
TRBJ2-7 . TRBV7-9 . CASSLVQGVVHEQYF TGTGCCAGCAGCTTAGTCCAGGGTGTAGTCCACGAGCAGTACTTC
TRBJ1-4 many TRBV5-4 TRBD1 CASSRGLDNEKLFF TGTGCCAGCAGTAGGGGGCTGGATAATGAAAAACTGTTTTTT
TRBJ2-7 . TRBV9 . CASSVVPSSYEQYF TGTGCCAGCAGCGTAGTCCCTAGCTCCTACGAGCAGTACTTC
TRBJ1-1 . TRBV19 . CASSRVGGRGEAFF TGTGCCAGTAGTCGGGTAGGAGGGCGAGGTGAAGCTTTCTTT
TRBJ2-1 . TRBV5-6 TRBD2 CASSFLSGRAREQFF TGTGCCAGCAGCTTCTTAAGCGGGAGGGCGCGGGAGCAGTTCTTC
TRBJ2-1 . TRBV18 TRBD2 CASSQDRGTLAGGPRNEQFF TGTGCCAGCTCACAAGACAGGGGGACACTAGCGGGAGGGCCGAGAAATGAGCAGTTCTTC
TRBJ2-2 . TRBV15 . CATSRDFGGLAGELFF TGTGCCACCAGCAGAGACTTCGGAGGATTAGCCGGGGAGCTGTTTTTT
TRBJ2-2 . TRBV18 TRBD1 CASSPRDRLANTGELFF TGTGCCAGCTCACCAAGGGACAGACTGGCGAACACCGGGGAGCTGTTTTTT
TRBJ2-5 . TRBV7-2 . CASSPTRGQETQYF TGTGCCAGCAGCCCCACTAGGGGGCAAGAGACCCAGTACTTC
TRBJ1-5 . TRBV7-8 TRBD1 CASSPAVGQGLFGNQPQHF TGTGCCAGCAGCCCAGCCGTGGGACAGGGGCTGTTTGGCAATCAGCCCCAGCATTTT
TRBJ1-2 . TRBV15 . CATSRDPGGRRNYGYTF TGTGCCACCAGCAGAGACCCCGGGGGGCGCAGAAACTATGGCTACACCTTC
TRBJ1-5 once TRBV4-3 . CASSQDLQGRQPQHF TGCGCCAGCAGCCAAGATCTGCAGGGCCGTCAGCCCCAGCATTTT
TRBJ1-6 few TRBV28 . CAGSSYNSPLHF TGTGCCGGGAGCTCCTATAATTCACCCCTCCACTTT
TRBJ1-2 . TRBV29-1 TRBD1 CSVEKGALTGGYTF TGCAGCGTTGAGAAGGGGGCACTAACCGGTGGCTACACCTTC
TRBJ1-5 few TRBV19 . CASSIGVQGPQHF TGTGCCAGTAGTATAGGAGTCCAGGGGCCCCAGCATTTT
TRBJ1-2 . TRBV5-4 . CASSLQKNYGYTF TGTGCCAGCTCCCTACAGAAAAACTATGGCTACACCTTC
TRBJ1-1 . TRBV18 TRBD1 CASSGKQGATEAFF TGTGCCAGCTCAGGGAAACAGGGGGCCACTGAAGCTTTCTTT
TRBJ2-2 . TRBV5-1 . CASRPRTDTGELFF TGCGCCAGCAGACCCCGGACAGACACCGGGGAGCTGTTTTTT
TRBJ1-1 . TRBV19 . CASSIVSGDTEAFF TGTGCCAGTAGTATAGTGTCGGGAGACACTGAAGCTTTCTTT
TRBJ2-1 . TRBV5-4 TRBD1 CASSPDRGMYNEQFF TGTGCCAGCAGCCCCGACAGGGGGATGTACAATGAGCAGTTCTTC
TRBJ1-6 . TRBV18 TRBD1 CASSRGTAGDSPLHF TGTGCCAGCTCCCGGGGGACAGCGGGTGATTCACCCCTCCACTTT
TRBJ2-3 . TRBV5-1 TRBD2 CASSPAGTDTQYF TGCGCCAGCAGCCCAGCGGGGACAGATACGCAGTATTTT
TRBJ2-7 . TRBV7-9 . CASSLVREQYF TGTGCCAGCAGCTTAGTGCGGGAACAGTACTTC
TRBJ1-2 . TRBV5-6 TRBD1 CASSQPWGQGVSYTF TGTGCCAGCAGCCAACCATGGGGACAGGGGGTTTCCTACACCTTC
TRBJ1-2 . TRBV6-5 TRBD1 CASKTNDRGSDGYTF TGTGCCAGCAAAACCAACGACAGGGGAAGTGATGGCTACACCTTC
TRBJ1-1 . TRBV25-1 TRBD1 CASSHRGQSTEAFF TGTGCCAGCAGTCACAGGGGGCAGAGCACTGAAGCTTTCTTT
TRBJ1-5 . TRBV4-1 TRBD1 CASSQGRDRRLNQPQHF TGCGCCAGCAGCCAAGGAAGGGACAGGAGGCTCAATCAGCCCCAGCATTTT
TRBJ2-3 . TRBV7-3 . CASSLRRGGADTQYF TGTGCCAGCAGCTTAAGACGTGGAGGGGCAGATACGCAGTATTTT
TRBJ1-3 . TRBV7-2 . CASSYERASGNTIYF TGTGCCAGCAGCTATGAGAGGGCCTCTGGAAACACCATATATTTT
TRBJ2-1 . TRBV7-8 . CASSLVGLPNEQFF TGTGCCAGCAGCTTAGTCGGGTTGCCTAATGAGCAGTTCTTC
TRBJ1-4 . TRBV2 TRBD1 CASRETGRLVGEKLFF TGTGCCAGCAGGGAGACAGGGAGACTTGTCGGGGAAAAACTGTTTTTT
TRBJ1-1 . TRBV29-1 TRBD1 CSAQGTGGSNTEAFF TGCAGCGCTCAAGGGACAGGGGGTTCGAACACTGAAGCTTTCTTT
TRBJ1-1 . TRBV10-2 . CASSESRGSTEAFF TGCGCCAGCAGTGAGTCACGAGGGAGCACTGAAGCTTTCTTT
TRBJ1-5 once TRBV21-1 . CASSKLPQPQHF TGTGCCAGCAGCAAACTTCCTCAGCCCCAGCATTTT
TRBJ2-3 . TRBV9 . CASSVLMAGPGDTQYF TGTGCCAGCAGCGTCCTTATGGCGGGGCCTGGGGATACGCAGTATTTT
TRBJ1-2 . TRBV11-2 TRBD1 CASSLEGTGGYTF TGTGCCAGCAGCTTAGAAGGGACAGGGGGCTACACCTTC
TRBJ1-6 . TRBV2 TRBD1 CASATGGRDSPLHF TGTGCCAGCGCGACAGGGGGGAGAGATTCACCCCTCCACTTT
TRBJ2-3 . TRBV19 . CASSIRTELDTQYF TGTGCCAGTAGTATAAGGACAGAACTGGATACGCAGTATTTT